This T cell receptor (beta chain) was recorded in a study of graft-versus-host responses after intestinal transplantation. About the research overall: Recipients were given multivisceral, liver-intestinal, or isolated intestinal transplants. The study gave all recipients anti-thymocyte globulin induction, then tacrolimus and steroids for 2 to 3 years.

Study outcomes and limitations: GvH clonotypes were identified within recipient marrow, with a subset emerging first in ileum or blood.

With respect to this clone: Its antigen remains unidentified.

Per germline, CDR1 SGHVS and CDR2 FQNEAQ. Trimming removed 4 bases at V and 3 bases at J, with 19 bases between. This CDR3 contains 17 residues. Profiled with immunoSEQ multiplex PCR; TCRdb holds only in-frame clones, not every one. The sample carries over 75,000 clones, 87% recorded once. The sequences come from unstimulated CD8+ T cells sorted from spleen or lymph node cells, collected before transplant. This rearrangement joins TRBV7-8 to TRBJ1-5, with a weak D call TRBD1 (5 bases). This TCR was recovered from a human donor who was the organ donor for an intestinal transplant. The CDR3 DNA is TGTGCCAGCAGCTATGACAGAGGTTGGGCTTACAATCAGCCCCAGCATTTT. This translates into CASSYDRGWAYNQPQHF.